The clone carrying this T cell receptor beta chain has more than one count but fewer than ten. What it binds is not known. Germline lookup yields CDR1 SGHDN and CDR2 FVKESK. V lost 7 bases, J lost 2 bases, and 4 bases stayed unmatched. The CDR3 length is 13 residues. The data were obtained in a study of TIL therapy for anti-PD-1-resistant metastatic lung cancer. Study details: Most patients had lung adenocarcinoma; a few tumors were EGFR-mutant, two ALK-rearranged; half smoked currently or formerly. Study outcomes and limitations: Many TIL product clones were absent from baseline tumor, suggesting clonal contraction. TIL cultures after expansion showed higher clonality and lower diversity than baseline tumor (median around 6% vs 30%).

The immunoSEQ assay was v3. Sequencing depth was around 1.9 million read pairs for survey level, roughly 4.5-6 million for deep. Assay: immunoSEQ multiplex PCR; the TCRdb copy retains only in-frame clones and omits some. The sample consists of under 100,000 clones, about 71% of them appearing once. Time point given: pre-treatment sample, taken before nivolumab and TIL therapy. Tumor tissue came from excised metastases, mostly pleural nodules or supraclavicular lymph nodes. The clonotype originates from a person between 25 and 80 years old with non-small cell lung cancer. The gene calls are TRBV14 and TRBJ2-5; 7 positions agree with TRBD1. The sequences come from tumor tissue, collected at baseline. The CDR3 sequence: CASTRQGQETQYF. In DNA form, the CDR3 reads TGTGCCAGCACCAGACAGGGACAAGAGACCCAGTACTTC.